This T cell receptor (beta chain) was captured by sequencing in a study of neurological immune-mediated disorders. This clonotype was detected ten times or more. Its antigen is undetermined. Where libraries were unsorted, they were derived from 2 million PBMCs stored at -80 degrees C. This CDR3 comprises 13 residues. V was clipped by 2 bases and J by 4 bases, with 8 bases between them. Per germline, CDR1 ENHRY and CDR2 SYGVKD. Study-wide results and caveats: On phylogenetic grouping, the repertoires of 18 of 34 multiple sclerosis patients fell within one related-CDR3 cluster, constituting a possible signature. Any association between clinical or MRI features and the multiple sclerosis repertoire cluster was absent.

Synthesis of cDNA was carried out by template-switch 5'RACE. The reaction used 10-nucleotide random UMIs. MiXCR was run by TCRdb on the 5' RACE reads, yielding one entry per CDR3 protein. The sample carries 45,000 to 70,000 distinct CDR3 sequences, less than 5% recorded once. The material sequenced was PBMCs. The source of this sequence is a man in his fifties with multiple sclerosis. The J gene is TRBJ1-2, the V gene TRBV10-3; D remains ambiguous. The CDR3 DNA reads as TGTGCCATCAGTGAGGTTGAGACCTATGGCTACACCTTC. Protein product: CAISEVETYGYTF.